Below are 31 T cell receptor beta chains sequenced from a single sample in a study of regulatory T cells in long-lasting Graves disease. This sample's time point: persistent/refractory GD, antithyroid drugs over 5 years with positive TRAb. Extracted PBMC RNA gave rise to the TCR library. Libraries of TCR beta came from iRepertoire HTBI primers plus Arm-PCR of CDR3 regions. TCRdb analysed the multiplex PCR reads with MiXCR anew, one entry per CDR3 protein. The profile shows 500,000 to 800,000 distinct CDR3 sequences, around 30% of them singletons. The sample was peripheral blood mononuclear cells (PBMCs), taken when the disease was refractory, from a patient treated with antithyroid drugs. These receptors all stem from a female donor with Graves disease.

This clonotype was counted between two and nine times. The V and J genes are TRBV7-2 and TRBJ2-7; possibly TRBD2 for D (5 bases). Trimming took off 1 base at V and 1 base at J, with 11 bases between the two ends. Per the germline V gene, CDR1 is SGHTA and CDR2 is FQGNSA. This CDR3 comprises 15 residues. CDR3 region: CASSLVMDWSYEQYF. DNA of the CDR3: TGTGCCAGCAGCTTAGTAATGGACTGGTCCTACGAGCAGTACTTC.

At least ten counts were recorded for this clonotype. The chain employs TRBV12-3 or TRBV12-4 and TRBJ1-1; D perhaps matches TRBD1 (6 bases). V lost 6 bases to trimming and J lost 1 base, with 12 bases between them. The CDR3 totals 14 residues. CDR3 in DNA: TGTGCCAGCAGGCGAGAACAGGGGAACACTGAAGCTTTCTTT. This encodes CASRREQGNTEAFF.

This rearrangement joins TRBV5-1 to TRBJ1-4; unclear D gene. From germline, CDR1 is SGHRS and CDR2 YFSETQ. The CDR3 consists of 15 residues. The ends were cut back, 3 bases at V and 11 bases at J, with 20 bases in the middle. CDR3 sequence reads: CASSSPGPEAGKLFF. As DNA, the CDR3 is TGCGCCAGCAGCTCGCCGGGCCCTGAGGCGGGGAAACTGTTTTTT.

The chain is built from TRBV29-1 and TRBJ1-1; 11 positions match TRBD1. The CDR3 has 13 residues. Trimming took 6 bases from V and 4 from J; bases not matched to a gene: 4. CDR1 is SQVTM and CDR2 is ANQGSEA in the germline V gene. CDR3: CSVGDRGVTEAFF. CDR3 bases: TGCAGCGTCGGGGACAGGGGGGTCACTGAAGCTTTCTTT.

The V call is TRBV28, the J call TRBJ2-3; perhaps D is TRBD1 or TRBD2 (6 bases each). Germline V gene lookup returns CDR1 MDHEN and CDR2 SYDVKM. Trimming shortened V by 2 bases and J by 4 bases, and 13 bases separated the two germline ends. The CDR3 runs to 15 residues. CDR3 coding DNA: TGTGCCAGCAGTTTAGGTCGGGGGCGATCAGATACGCAGTATTTT. This translates into CASSLGRGRSDTQYF.

The chain carries TRBV9 and TRBJ2-1, with a weak D call TRBD2 (6 bases). CDR1 is SGDLS, CDR2 YYNGEE, per germline. The CDR3 is 15 amino acids. Trimming removed 5 bases from V and 7 bases from J, with 19 bases in between. The CDR3 reads CASSESSERVNEQFF. The CDR3 DNA reads as TGTGCCAGCAGTGAATCTAGCGAGAGGGTGAATGAGCAGTTCTTC.

Only a few counts were recorded for this clonotype. The CDR3 here is CASSQRRAGNTEAFF. DNA for the CDR3: TGTGCCAGCAGCCAGAGAAGGGCAGGGAACACTGAAGCTTTCTTT. V usage is TRBV3-1 and J usage is TRBJ1-1; D not resolved. The CDR3 contains 15 residues. Germline assignment: CDR1 LGHDT and CDR2 YNNKEL (reference sequence). V lost 3 bases and J 1 base, leaving 12 bases between the germline ends.

The chain recombines TRBV5-1 with TRBJ2-7, with D perhaps matching TRBD2 (5 bases). V lost 0 bases, J lost 3 bases, and 19 bases lay in between. Germline assignment: CDR1 SGHRS and CDR2 YFSETQ. The CDR3 is made up of 17 amino acids. Written as DNA, the CDR3 is TGCGCCAGCAGCTTGGGTTCGGGGAGACCTCAGAGCTACGAGCAGTACTTC. Protein: CASSLGSGRPQSYEQYF.

The table lists this clonotype with a few counts. This chain links TRBV20-1 with TRBJ2-7; 10 bases are a match to TRBD1. J lost 4 bases, V lost 6 bases, and 12 bases had no gene match. Germline loops: CDR1 DFQATT, CDR2 SNEGSKA (reference sequence). The CDR3 sequence is 15 residues long. The CDR3 nucleotides read TGCAGTGCGCCAACCCGGGACAGGGGCAAGTACGAGCAGTACTTC. As protein: CSAPTRDRGKYEQYF.

The chain links TRBV9 to TRBJ2-1; D is unclear. The V end lost 0 bases, the J end lost 0 bases, and 4 bases lay between the germline ends. The CDR3 runs to 14 residues. CDR1 is SGDLS, CDR2 YYNGEE, per germline. CDR3 DNA: TGTGCCAGCAGCGTAGGACTCTCCTACAATGAGCAGTTCTTC. As protein: CASSVGLSYNEQFF.

This clonotype came up many times. The genes are TRBV12-3 or TRBV12-4 and TRBJ1-4; 7 nucleotides line up with TRBD1. The V segment lost 5 bases and the J segment 7 bases; nucleotides outside the gene matches: 10. The CDR3 consists of 15 residues. The CDR3 sequence is CASSGSGTVAEKLFF. CDR3 sequence (DNA): TGTGCCAGCAGTGGATCCGGGACAGTGGCTGAAAAACTGTTTTTT.

This clonotype was picked up a small number of times. The CDR3 spells CSVAAGGGQPQHF. Written as DNA, the CDR3 is TGCAGCGTTGCGGCAGGGGGGGGTCAGCCCCAGCATTTT. This chain links TRBV29-1 with TRBJ1-5; 7 nucleotides agree with TRBD1. Per the germline V gene, CDR1 is SQVTM and CDR2 is ANQGSEA. V was clipped by 4 bases and J by 6 bases; unmatched bases: 6. This CDR3 is built from 13 residues. The variable domain in full, with the rest retrieved from reference TRBV29-1 and TRBJ1-5, is SAVISQKPSRDICQRGTSLTIQCQVDSQVTMMFWYRQQPGQSLTLIATANQGSEATYESGFVIDKFPISRPNLTFSTLTVSNMSPEDSSIYLCSVAAGGGQPQHFGDGTRLSIL.

The chain has TRBV19 and TRBJ1-5, with 8 bases matching TRBD1. With 3 bases clipped from V and 5 bases from J, the junction kept 9 bases outside the gene matches. The CDR3 covers 16 residues. Germline V CDR1 and CDR2: LNHDA, SQIVND (reference sequence). CDR3 in amino acids: CASSIPGGSRDQPQHF. CDR3 bases: TGTGCCAGTAGTATCCCAGGGGGCAGCAGGGATCAGCCCCAGCATTTT.

V is TRBV5-5 and J is TRBJ2-7; 10 positions match TRBD1. The CDR3 totals 14 residues. The V gene's germline CDR1 is SGHKS and CDR2 YYEKEE (reference sequence). V was clipped by 3 bases and J by 4 bases; unmatched bases: 4. As DNA, the CDR3 is TGTGCCAGCAGCTGGGACAGGGGCTGGTACGAGCAGTACTTC. It encodes CASSWDRGWYEQYF. Combining the CDR3 with reference TRBV5-5 and TRBJ2-7 gives the whole variable domain DAGVTQSPTHLIKTRGQQVTLRCSPISGHKSVSWYQQVLGQGPQFIFQYYEKEERGRGNFPDRFSARQFPNYSSELNVNALLLGDSALYLCASSWDRGWYEQYFGPGTRLTVT.

This clonotype appeared a single time. The chain is built from TRBV7-9 and TRBJ2-3; 7 nucleotides align to TRBD2. The CDR3 is made up of 17 amino acids. Germline V gene sequence: CDR1 SEHNR, CDR2 FQNEAQ (reference sequence). J gave up 0 bases and V 5 bases, and 11 bases lay outside the gene matches. The CDR3 bases are TGTGCCAGCAGCCCCGTCGGGAAGCGGGACAGCACAGATACGCAGTATTTT. It encodes CASSPVGKRDSTDTQYF. The full variable domain, completed using reference TRBV7-9 and TRBJ2-3, is DTGVSQNPRHKITKRGQNVTFRCDPISEHNRLYWYRQTLGQGPEFLTYFQNEAQLEKSRLLSDRFSAERPKGSFSTLEIQRTEQGDSAMYLCASSPVGKRDSTDTQYFGPGTRLTVL.

This chain uses TRBV19 with TRBJ1-4; D remains ambiguous. Germline loops: CDR1 LNHDA, CDR2 SQIVND (reference sequence). Trimming cost V 1 base and J 0 bases, with 9 bases left between them. The CDR3 has 16 residues. CDR3 protein: CASSIARISTNEKLFF. The CDR3 DNA reads TGTGCCAGTAGTATAGCCAGGATCTCAACTAATGAAAAACTGTTTTTT. The entire variable domain, with the rest obtained from reference TRBV19 and TRBJ1-4, is as follows: DGGITQSPKYLFRKEGQNVTLSCEQNLNHDAMYWYRQDPGQGLRLIYYSQIVNDFQKGDIAEGYSVSREKKESFPLTVTSAQKNPTAFYLCASSIARISTNEKLFFGSGTQLSVL.

This rearrangement joins TRBV27 to TRBJ2-5; 9 nucleotides agree with TRBD2. The CDR3 sequence is 17 residues long. The V gene's germline CDR1 is MNHEY and CDR2 SMNVEV (reference sequence). V was pared by 7 bases and J by 0 bases, with 12 bases of the junction left unmatched. The CDR3 DNA follows: TGTGCCAGCAAACCAAAAGGGGGGACTAGCAACCAAGAGACCCAGTACTTC. It is translated as CASKPKGGTSNQETQYF.

The V call is TRBV13, the J call TRBJ1-1, with 7 bases fitting TRBD1. The CDR3 sequence is 15 residues long. J gave up 0 bases and V 5 bases, and 6 bases lay outside the gene matches. In germline, CDR1 is PRHDT, CDR2 FYEKMQ (reference sequence). CDR3 nucleotides: TGTGCCAGCAGCATCCTGACAGGGATGAACACTGAAGCTTTCTTT. Residues: CASSILTGMNTEAFF.

This clonotype has only a few counts. V and J are TRBV7-2 and TRBJ2-5; TRBD2 is a possible D gene (6 bases). This CDR3 has 17 amino acids. V lost 1 base and J lost 5, with 20 bases in between. Germline lookup yields CDR1 SGHTA and CDR2 FQGNSA. The CDR3 region is CASSLEGRQGGWETQYF. The CDR3 DNA is TGTGCCAGCAGCTTAGAAGGTCGGCAGGGAGGTTGGGAGACCCAGTACTTC.

V and J are TRBV29-1 and TRBJ1-2; tentatively, D is TRBD1 (5 bases). CDR3 size: 12 residues. Germline values: CDR1 SQVTM, CDR2 ANQGSEA. Deletions cut 6 bases from V and 4 bases from J, with 12 bases between. This CDR3 reads CSVEQASYGYTF. CDR3 bases: TGCAGCGTAGAACAGGCGTCCTATGGCTACACCTTC.

The rearrangement links TRBV7-9 to TRBJ2-7, with TRBD1 identical over 8 bases. CDR3 length equals 15 residues. Looked up from germline, CDR1 is SEHNR and CDR2 is FQNEAQ (reference sequence). V trimming: 5 bases; J trimming: 2 bases; junction bases outside the gene matches: 8. CDR3 coding DNA: TGTGCCAGCAGCCAAAACCGGGACAGGACCTACGAGCAGTACTTC. Protein: CASSQNRDRTYEQYF.

The table lists this clonotype with a few counts. J is TRBJ2-7 and V is TRBV3-1; weak D call: TRBD2 (6 bases). The CDR3 contains 15 residues. Per germline, CDR1 LGHDT and CDR2 YNNKEL (reference sequence). V was pared by 4 bases and J by 0 bases, with 13 bases between. The CDR3 sequence: CASSRAGMSSYEQYF. CDR3 bases: TGTGCCAGCAGCCGAGCGGGTATGAGCTCCTACGAGCAGTACTTC.

Remarks on this clonotype: A much more abundant neighbour one base away suggests this may be a read error. The chain joins TRBV27 to TRBJ2-7; 8 bases line up with TRBD2. This CDR3 region has 15 residues. Germline CDR1 MNHEY, CDR2 SMNVEV (reference sequence). Trimming removed 3 bases from V and 2 bases from J; junction bases left unmatched: 6. CDR3 DNA sequence: TGTGCCAGCAGTTTTAGCGGGAACCGTACCTACGAGCAGTACTTC. Translating gives CASSFSGNRTYEQYF.

This clonotype was seen more than once but under ten times. The rearrangement joins TRBV6-2 or TRBV6-3 to TRBJ1-6; D perhaps matches TRBD1 (5 bases). The CDR3 is 15 residues long. Trimming shortened V by 0 bases and J by 7 bases, and 10 bases separated the two germline ends. Germline CDR1 is MNHEY and CDR2 is SVGEGT. DNA of the CDR3: TGTGCCAGCAGTTACTCTGACAGCGGAAATTCACCCCTCCACTTT. Amino acid sequence: CASSYSDSGNSPLHF.

The chain is built from TRBV3-1 and TRBJ1-4, with D possibly matching TRBD1 (5 bases). The CDR3 is 14 amino acids. The V end was cut by 4 bases, the J end by 6 bases, with 12 bases between. CDR1 LGHDT and CDR2 YNNKEL come from the germline V gene (reference sequence). This chain's CDR3 is CASSPGTDHEKLFF. CDR3 DNA sequence: TGTGCCAGCAGCCCCGGGACGGATCATGAAAAACTGTTTTTT.

This clonotype was counted a few times. The CDR3 DNA sequence: TGTGCCAGCAGCTTAGGGTCCTTGGATTCACCCCTCCACTTT. It translates to CASSLGSLDSPLHF. V is TRBV7-6 and J is TRBJ1-6; no clear D. Germline V CDR1 and CDR2: SGHVS, FNYEAQ. Trimming took 1 base from V and 8 from J, leaving 9 bases between them. This CDR3 has 14 residues.

The chain joins TRBV9 to TRBJ1-1, with TRBD1 matching over 7 bases. V gave up 0 bases and J gave up 5 bases; unmatched junction bases: 7. The CDR3 length is 15 residues. Germline assignment: CDR1 SGDLS and CDR2 YYNGEE. The CDR3 nucleotides are TGTGCCAGCAGCGTAGTCAGGGGGTTTGGTACTGAAGCTTTCTTT. It codes for CASSVVRGFGTEAFF. The whole variable domain, filled in from reference TRBV9 and TRBJ1-1, reads DSGVTQTPKHLITATGQRVTLRCSPRSGDLSVYWYQQSLDQGLQFLIQYYNGEERAKGNILERFSAQQFPDLHSELNLSSLELGDSALYFCASSVVRGFGTEAFFGQGTRLTVV.

The J gene is TRBJ1-2, the V gene TRBV6-2 or TRBV6-3, with D possibly being TRBD1 (6 bases). CDR1 MNHEY and CDR2 SVGEGT come from the germline V gene. CDR3 size: 15 residues. V dropped 2 bases and J dropped 4 bases, with 14 bases sitting between them. The CDR3 loop is CASSYGTSDSYGYTF. The CDR3 DNA sequence: TGTGCCAGCAGTTACGGAACCTCGGACAGCTATGGCTACACCTTC.

The chain links TRBV7-2 to TRBJ2-7; 8 positions agree with TRBD2. Per the germline V gene, CDR1 is SGHTA and CDR2 is FQGNSA. The CDR3 is made up of 15 amino acids. The V and J ends lost 5 bases and 1 base, in that order; junction bases with no gene match: 7. The CDR3 loop reads CASSPRTSFSYEQYF. The CDR3 nucleotides are TGTGCCAGCAGCCCGCGGACTAGCTTTTCCTACGAGCAGTACTTC. The full variable domain, rest sourced from reference TRBV7-2 and TRBJ2-7, is GAGVSQSPSNKVTEKGKDVELRCDPISGHTALYWYRQSLGQGLEFLIYFQGNSAPDKSGLPSDRFSAERTGGSVSTLTIQRTQQEDSAVYLCASSPRTSFSYEQYFGPGTRLTVT.

The chain uses TRBV30 and TRBJ2-7; D is perhaps TRBD1 or TRBD2 (6 bases each). Germline CDR1 and CDR2: GTSNPN and SVGIG (reference sequence). The V end lost 0 bases, the J end lost 12 bases, and 18 bases lay between the germline ends. CDR3 length: 13 residues. CDR3 sequence: CAWSVGGTPILYF. The CDR3 region has the DNA TGTGCCTGGAGTGTAGGGGGGACTCCGATCTTGTACTTC. The complete variable domain, with remaining parts taken from reference TRBV30 and TRBJ2-7, reads SQTIHQWPATLVQPVGSPLSLECTVEGTSNPNLYWYRQAAGRGLQLLFYSVGIGQISSEVPQNLSASRPQDRQFILSSKKLLLSDSGFYLCAWSVGGTPILYFGPGTRLTVT.

The chain joins TRBV7-9 to TRBJ1-1; D perhaps matches TRBD1 (5 bases). Deletions cut 8 bases from V and 8 bases from J, with 15 bases between. Germline CDR1 and CDR2: SEHNR and FQNEAQ (reference sequence). This CDR3 is 12 amino acids long. The CDR3 loop reads CASLGTAPEAFF. Here the CDR3 DNA reads TGTGCCAGCTTGGGGACGGCGCCCGAAGCTTTCTTT.